One sample yielded the 11 T cell receptor beta chains listed below, sequenced in a study of T cells of healthy individuals (dated 2018 in TCRdb). The method behind the library was 5' RACE. Sequencing used an Illumina MiSeq. The raw public reads went through TCRdb reprocessing: fastp at Q25, MiXCR clone calling, in-frame beta chains kept. Rows merge per CDR3 protein into single entries with the most common DNA and genes. This sample gives approximately 52,000 distinct CDR3 sequences in total; approximately 15% of them show up just once. Roughly 16% of the sample belongs to the ten largest clones. The receptors stem from a human donor in good health.

The table lists this clonotype with many counts. This chain links TRBV6-1 with TRBJ1-5, with a weak D call TRBD1 (6 bases). Germline V gives CDR1 MNHNS, CDR2 SASEGT. V lost 8 bases and J lost 13, with 18 bases in between. The CDR3 length is 12 residues. The CDR3 is CASRGVGQTQHF. CDR3 nucleotide sequence: TGTGCCAGCCGTGGAGTTGGACAGACACAGCATTTT.

This clonotype has just a few counts. The V and J genes are TRBV9 and TRBJ1-1; 8 nucleotides match TRBD1. J gave up 5 bases and V 4 bases, and 16 bases lay outside the gene matches. The germline CDR1 and CDR2 sequences are SGDLS and YYNGEE. This CDR3 region has 17 residues. The CDR3 region is CASSPGTGLRMATEAFF. CDR3 DNA: TGTGCCAGCAGCCCCGGGACAGGACTTCGAATGGCGACTGAAGCTTTCTTT.

This clonotype was seen at least ten times. The chain recombines TRBV6-2 or TRBV6-3 with TRBJ2-2, with D perhaps matching TRBD2 (5 bases). The germline gives CDR1 MNHEY, CDR2 SVGEGT. CDR3 length: 15 amino acids. The V gene lost 2 bases and the J gene lost 1 base, with 8 bases spanning the gap. The chain's CDR3 is CASSYPRENTGELFF. The CDR3 nucleotides are TGTGCCAGCAGTTACCCCCGGGAGAACACCGGGGAGCTGTTTTTT.

The table lists this clonotype with a few counts. As DNA, the CDR3 is TGTGCCAGTAGTATTCTTACTCCGGGACAATCATGGGGATTAGATACGCAGTATTTT. This encodes CASSILTPGQSWGLDTQYF. This chain connects TRBV19 to TRBJ2-3; D may be TRBD1 (6 bases). Looked up from germline, CDR1 is LNHDA and CDR2 is SQIVND (reference sequence). The CDR3 totals 19 residues. V was clipped by 3 bases and J by 5 bases, with 27 bases between them.

This clonotype was recorded at least ten times. The rearrangement uses TRBV6-6 and TRBJ1-2, with a weak D call TRBD1 (5 bases). V shed 7 bases and J shed 7 bases, with 13 bases lying between them. There are 12 residues in the CDR3. The germline gives CDR1 MNHNY, CDR2 SVGAGI (reference sequence). The CDR3 DNA reads as TGTGCCAGCAACGGGGGGAGTAGTGGCTACACCTTC. Its protein is CASNGGSSGYTF.

This clonotype turned up a few times. This chain links TRBV18 with TRBJ1-2; perhaps TRBD1 as D (5 bases). V lost 6 bases, J lost 7 bases, and 21 bases lay in between. Germline loops: CDR1 KGHSH, CDR2 LQKENI. This CDR3 has 15 residues. The CDR3 DNA sequence: TGTGCCAGCTCGCAAAGCGGAGAGGGGAAGGGTGGCTACACCTTC. The encoded protein is CASSQSGEGKGGYTF.

This clonotype was seen a few times. This chain uses TRBV10-3 with TRBJ1-1, with a tentative D call TRBD1 (5 bases). Between the trimmed V and J ends, which lost 5 bases and 5 bases, there was a span of 12 bases. Germline V gives CDR1 ENHRY, CDR2 SYGVKD. The CDR3 has 13 residues. CDR3 sequence: CAISFGGRTEAFF. Written as DNA, the CDR3 is TGTGCCATCAGTTTCGGGGGTCGTACTGAAGCTTTCTTT.

This sequence joins TRBV12-3 or TRBV12-4 and TRBJ2-1; 10 nucleotides line up with TRBD1. With V trimmed by 5 bases and J by 7 bases, 20 bases remained unmatched. This CDR3 is 19 amino acids long. Here the CDR3 DNA reads TGTGCCAGCAGTGCCCGGGACAGGGGAGTTAGGGGTAAAATGAATGAGCAGTTCTTC. Amino acid sequence: CASSARDRGVRGKMNEQFF.

This clonotype was picked up many times. The chain employs TRBV20-1 and TRBJ1-4; 11 positions match TRBD1. V trimming: 6 bases; J trimming: 7 bases; junction bases outside the gene matches: 7. The germline V gene encodes CDR1 DFQATT and CDR2 SNEGSKA (reference sequence). There are 14 residues in the CDR3. The CDR3 loop reads CSAQDRGRGEKLFF. CDR3 sequence (DNA): TGCAGTGCGCAGGACAGGGGGCGAGGTGAAAAACTGTTTTTT.

This clonotype showed up just a few times. The chain links TRBV27 to TRBJ1-4, with D uncertain. With 0 bases removed from V and 5 bases from J, the gap between germline ends came to 7 bases. The CDR3 consists of 14 residues. CDR1 MNHEY and CDR2 SMNVEV come from the germline V gene (reference sequence). CDR3 in amino acids: CASSLSRKNEKLFF. As DNA, the CDR3 is TGTGCCAGCAGTTTATCGCGGAAGAATGAAAAACTGTTTTTT.

The CDR3 here is CASSFNHEQFF. For the CDR3, the DNA is TGTGCCAGCAGTTTCAACCATGAGCAGTTCTTC. This chain links TRBV12-3 or TRBV12-4 with TRBJ2-1; D not resolved. The CDR3 consists of 11 residues. With 3 bases removed from V and 8 bases from J, the gap between germline ends came to 5 bases.